The rows below give T cell receptor beta chains drawn from one sample of a study of T cell changes during pregnancy in multiple sclerosis. Measured with immunoSEQ multiplex PCR; TCRdb has only the in-frame clones, and not every one. The data contain about 73,000 clones, around 90% of them singletons. Material: peripheral blood, obtained after pregnancy. Source of these receptors: a female donor in good health, enrolled as a control in a pregnancy study. The CDR3 runs from the conserved cysteine through the conserved F or W. A D gene is named only where the DNA matches it firmly. The size field is filled for only some rows; it gives once, few, many or a size class.

clone_size	v_call	d_call	j_call	cdr3_nt	cdr3_aa
.	TRBV30	.	TRBJ2-2	TGTGCCTGGAGTGAACTACCCGACACCGGGGAGCTGTTTTTT	CAWSELPDTGELFF
.	TRBV16	.	TRBJ2-2	TGTGCCAGCAGCCAATCTGCGGTCACCGGGGAGCTGTTTTTT	CASSQSAVTGELFF
.	TRBV6-5	.	TRBJ1-1	TGTGCCAGCAGTTACTCGATGGACAACGAAGACACTGAAGCTTTCTTT	CASSYSMDNEDTEAFF
.	TRBV5-5	TRBD1	TRBJ2-7	TGTGCCAGCAGTCGGGACAGGGGCTATAGAGACGAGCAGTACTTC	CASSRDRGYRDEQYF
once	TRBV9	.	TRBJ2-1	TGTGCCAGCAGCGTAGGGCGGGTTGGCAATGAGCAGTTCTTC	CASSVGRVGNEQFF
.	TRBV29-1	TRBD1	TRBJ2-7	TGCAGCGCTAGGACAGGATCCTTAACTTACGAGCAGTACTTC	CSARTGSLTYEQYF
once	TRBV19	.	TRBJ1-3	TGTGCCAGTAGTATCCCCCAGATCTCTGGAAACACCATATATTTT	CASSIPQISGNTIYF
.	TRBV27	.	TRBJ1-4	TGTGCCAGCAGTCCCAGCCGGGGGGATGAAAAACTGTTTTTT	CASSPSRGDEKLFF
.	TRBV6-1	TRBD2	TRBJ2-5	TGTGCCAGCAGTGGAGTAGTACTAGCGGGAGCCGGGGAGACCCAGTACTTC	CASSGVVLAGAGETQYF
.	TRBV29-1	.	TRBJ2-1	TGCAGCGTTGAAGGGACAGAGAGCTCCTACAATGAGCAGTTCTTC	CSVEGTESSYNEQFF
.	TRBV2	TRBD1	TRBJ2-2	TGTGCCAGCCGCGGGACAGGGGACACCGGGGAGCTGTTTTTT	CASRGTGDTGELFF
.	TRBV27	.	TRBJ2-2	TGTGCCAGCAGTTTAAGGGGGGGTACCGGGGAGCTGTTTTTT	CASSLRGGTGELFF
.	TRBV2	.	TRBJ2-1	TGTGCCAGCAGGATCACAGGCGCAAATGAGCAGTTCTTC	CASRITGANEQFF
.	TRBV7-9	TRBD1	TRBJ1-4	TGTGCCAGCAGCCTTACCACAGGGGTCGCGAGGACTAATGAAAAACTGTTTTTT	CASSLTTGVARTNEKLFF
.	TRBV6-6	.	TRBJ1-5	TGTGCCAGCAGTTACCCGACAGGAGTCGGCAATCAGCCCCAGCATTTT	CASSYPTGVGNQPQHF
.	TRBV11-2	TRBD2	TRBJ2-1	TGTGCCAGCAGCCAGACTAGCGGCTACAATGAGCAGTTCTTC	CASSQTSGYNEQFF
once	TRBV10-3	.	TRBJ1-4	TGTGCCATCAGTGAGTCGACAGCAACTAATGAAAAACTGTTTTTT	CAISESTATNEKLFF
.	TRBV6-1	.	TRBJ1-2	TGTGCCACTCATACCCGGACAGTGGGGCCTGGGGGCTACACCTTC	CATHTRTVGPGGYTF
.	TRBV6-6	.	TRBJ2-2	TGTGCCATCAGCCCCCGGGACTACACCGGGGAGCTGTTTTTT	CAISPRDYTGELFF
.	TRBV30	.	TRBJ1-2	TGTGCCTGGAGTCCAGGGGTTACGGACTATGGCTACACCTTC	CAWSPGVTDYGYTF
.	TRBV19	TRBD1	TRBJ2-7	TGTGCCAGTAGTGCCAAGGGGGCTGGCGAGCAGTACTTC	CASSAKGAGEQYF
.	TRBV6-5	.	TRBJ2-7	TGTGCCAGCAGCCATAGCCCGAACTACGAGCAGTACTTC	CASSHSPNYEQYF